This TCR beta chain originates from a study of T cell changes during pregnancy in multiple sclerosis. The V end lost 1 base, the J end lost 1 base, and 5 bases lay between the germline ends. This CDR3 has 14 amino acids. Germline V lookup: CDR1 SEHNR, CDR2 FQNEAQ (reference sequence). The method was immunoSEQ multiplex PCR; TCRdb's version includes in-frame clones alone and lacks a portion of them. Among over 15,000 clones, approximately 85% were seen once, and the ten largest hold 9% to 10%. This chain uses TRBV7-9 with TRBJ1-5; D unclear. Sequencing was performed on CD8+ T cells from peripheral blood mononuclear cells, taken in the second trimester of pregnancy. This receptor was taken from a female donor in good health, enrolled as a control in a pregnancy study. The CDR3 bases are TGTGCCAGCAGCTTAGACGGGAGCAATCAGCCCCAGCATTTT. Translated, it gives CASSLDGSNQPQHF.